This T cell receptor (beta chain) comes out of a study of T cells in Graves' hyperthyroidism and ophthalmopathy. Study-wide results and limits: Most thyroid-expanded clonotypes above 0.001 were also found in blood.

Using RNA transcripts as the source, TCR beta CDR3 regions were amplified. RT-PCR in the first round (using the HTBI primer set) targeted the TCR CDR3. TCRdb reprocessed the multiplex PCR reads via MiXCR and lists one record per CDR3 protein. The sample yields over 700,000 distinct CDR3 sequences, about 35% seen once. The diagnoses drew upon clinical symptoms, serum thyroxine and TRAb, thyroid ultrasound and orbital computed tomography. This clonotype has ten or more counts. Its target is unknown. The CDR3 length is 13 residues. The germline V gene encodes CDR1 SQVTM and CDR2 ANQGSEA. V dropped 5 bases and J dropped 3 bases, with 14 bases sitting between them.

Sequencing used blood. This sequence originates from a woman in her thirties or forties with Graves' hyperthyroidism. The chain carries TRBV29-1 and TRBJ2-7, with TRBD1 as a possible D gene (6 bases). CDR3 sequence (DNA): TGCAGCGTTTCAGGGGCCCCACACTACGAGCAGTACTTC. Translation: CSVSGAPHYEQYF.